Given below is one TCR beta chain in context. Looked up from germline, CDR1 is MDHEN and CDR2 is SYDVKM. The CDR3 loop spans 17 amino acids. V lost 5 bases to trimming and J lost 3 bases, with 20 bases between them. This record belongs to a study of radiation and T cells in renal cell carcinoma. The time point denotes: blood 4 weeks post-SBRT, at nephrectomy. Described treatment: 15 Gy SBRT to primary tumor, nephrectomy 4 weeks later. Some clones are missing from TCRdb's copy, which holds only in-frame ones; the method was immunoSEQ multiplex PCR. Among about 83,000 clones, over 80% were seen once, and the ten largest hold approximately 2.3%.

The V and J genes are TRBV28 and TRBJ2-1; tentatively, D is TRBD1 (7 bases). This sequence was found in a woman in her fifties or sixties with renal cell carcinoma. The sequencing here drew on blood, taken from a patient whose treatment included radiotherapy and nephrectomy. CDR3 nucleotide sequence: TGTGCCAGCAGTCTTGAACAGGGGAGGTCAAACTACAATGAGCAGTTCTTC. Translation gives CASSLEQGRSNYNEQFF.